The 5 T cell receptor beta chains presented below share a single source sample, sequenced in a study of shared clonotypes between healthy human individuals. Produced via immunoSEQ multiplex PCR; TCRdb's table is partial and in-frame only. The profile covers 2 million to 3 million clones, with over 85% appearing a single time and 0.36% taken by the ten largest. The source material was naive CD4+ T cells from PBMCs. Subset here: CD45RA+ positively selected. These receptors all stem from a man between 18 and 35 years old in good health. Some clones in this sample may be carry-over from other donors' samples.

The rearrangement uses TRBV19 and TRBJ1-1; D gene ambiguous. There are 16 residues in the CDR3. The germline V gene has CDR1 LNHDA and CDR2 SQIVND (reference sequence). The V gene lost 3 bases and the J gene lost 0 bases, with 14 bases spanning the gap. CDR3 DNA sequence: TGTGCCAGTAGTATGAGGGTGGTCAGACTGAACACTGAAGCTTTCTTT. Encoded protein: CASSMRVVRLNTEAFF.

This clone was observed once. In the same sample, other DNA sequences code for this CDR3. The V call is TRBV5-1, the J call TRBJ2-5, with 8 nucleotides matching TRBD1. V was clipped by 3 bases and J by 2 bases; unmatched bases: 3. Germline V gene data show CDR1 as SGHRS and CDR2 as YFSETQ. The CDR3 covers 14 residues. For the CDR3, the DNA is TGCGCCAGCAGCTCGACAGGGGTTCAAGAGACCCAGTACTTC. Protein: CASSSTGVQETQYF. The full variable domain, with the rest looked up from reference TRBV5-1 and TRBJ2-5, is KAGVTQTPRYLIKTRGQQVTLSCSPISGHRSVSWYQQTPGQGLQFLFEYFSETQRNKGNFPGRFSGRQFSNSRSEMNVSTLELGDSALYLCASSSTGVQETQYFGPGTRLLVL.

J is TRBJ2-7 and V is TRBV21-1; the D call in the table, TRBD1, was not verified against the DNA. TRBV21-1 represents a pseudogene. This CDR3 has 15 amino acids. CDR3 sequence reads: CASRSSGGCSYEQYF. The CDR3 DNA sequence: TGTGCCAGCAGGAGTTCAGGGGGCTGCTCCTACGAGCAGTACTTC.

The V and J genes are TRBV30 and TRBJ2-7; D tentatively fits TRBD1 or TRBD2 (6 bases each). CDR3 length: 15 residues. The V and J ends lost 0 bases and 2 bases respectively, with 14 bases between them. The germline V gene encodes CDR1 GTSNPN and CDR2 SVGIG (reference sequence). CDR3: CAWSVAYGGPYEQYF. CDR3 coding DNA: TGTGCCTGGAGTGTCGCATACGGGGGCCCCTACGAGCAGTACTTC.

The V call is TRBV13, the J call TRBJ2-7; TRBD1 is a possible D gene (6 bases). Germline values: CDR1 PRHDT, CDR2 FYEKMQ (reference sequence). V was pared by 5 bases and J by 7 bases, with 12 bases between. The CDR3 has 12 amino acids. The CDR3 DNA reads as TGTGCCAGCAGCCTGTACAGGGATGAGCAGTACTTC. This sequence encodes CASSLYRDEQYF.